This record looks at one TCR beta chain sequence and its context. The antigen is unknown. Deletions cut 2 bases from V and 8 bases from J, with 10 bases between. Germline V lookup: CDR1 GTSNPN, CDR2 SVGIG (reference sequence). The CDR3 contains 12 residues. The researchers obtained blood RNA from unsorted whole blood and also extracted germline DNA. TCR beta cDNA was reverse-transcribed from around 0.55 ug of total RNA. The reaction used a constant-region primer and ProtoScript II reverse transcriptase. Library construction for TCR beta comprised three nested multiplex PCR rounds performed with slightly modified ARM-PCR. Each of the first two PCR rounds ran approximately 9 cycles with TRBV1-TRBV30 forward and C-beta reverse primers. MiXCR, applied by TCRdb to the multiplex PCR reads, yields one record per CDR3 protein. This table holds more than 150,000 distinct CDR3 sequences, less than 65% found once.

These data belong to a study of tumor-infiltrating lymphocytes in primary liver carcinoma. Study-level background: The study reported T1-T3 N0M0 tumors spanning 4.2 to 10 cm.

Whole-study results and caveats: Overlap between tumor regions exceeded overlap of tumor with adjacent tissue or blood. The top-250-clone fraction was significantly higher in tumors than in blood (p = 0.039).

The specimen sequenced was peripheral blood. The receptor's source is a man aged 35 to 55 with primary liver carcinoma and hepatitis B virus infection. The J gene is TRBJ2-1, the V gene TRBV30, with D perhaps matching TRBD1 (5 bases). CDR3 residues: CAWSLQGYEQFF. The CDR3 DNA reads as TGTGCCTGGAGTCTGCAGGGATATGAGCAGTTCTTC.